Listed below are T cell receptor beta chains from one sample, sequenced in a study of blood T cell repertoires in COVID-19. Profiling relied on immunoSEQ multiplex PCR, and the TCRdb table lists in-frame clones only, not all of them. The sample records about 140,000 clones, roughly 88% being singletons. Input material: peripheral blood. Receptors originate from an older woman with acute or convalescent COVID-19. Each CDR3 is given with its conserved first and last residue. A D gene is named only where the DNA matches it firmly. Clone size is stated in some rows and not others, as once, few, many or a class when expanded.

TRBV3-1/TRBV3-2,TRBJ1-2,TRBD1,NA,TGTGCCAGCAGCCGGGACAGGGAGAGCTACACCTTC,CASSRDRESYTF
TRBV3-1/TRBV3-2,TRBJ1-4,TRBD1,once,TGTGCCAGCAGCCAGCGGGACAGGGATGAAAAACTGTTTTTT,CASSQRDRDEKLFF
TRBV7-3,TRBJ1-2,NA,NA,TGTGCCAGCAGCTTAACCTCCTACGGGGGCTATGGCTACACCTTC,CASSLTSYGGYGYTF
TRBV9,TRBJ2-1,TRBD2,NA,TGTGCCAGCAGCCCCCGGCTAGCGGGGTACAATGAGCAGTTCTTC,CASSPRLAGYNEQFF
TRBV27,TRBJ1-4,NA,NA,TGTGCCAGCAGTTCCCTTTCAACTAATGAAAAACTGTTTTTT,CASSSLSTNEKLFF
TRBV23-1,TRBJ2-3,NA,NA,TGCGCCAGCAGTCGACCCCTATGTCCGACCGACTACCTAAATACGCAGTATTTT,CASSRPLCPTDYLNTQYF
TRBV6-2/TRBV6-3,TRBJ2-7,TRBD1,NA,TGTGCCAGCAGTTACTCGGGACAGGGAAACTCCTACGAGCAGTACTTC,CASSYSGQGNSYEQYF
TRBV3-1/TRBV3-2,TRBJ2-7,TRBD1,NA,TGTGCCAGCAGCCAAGGTCTTACCGGGACAGTAGCCTACGAGCAGTACTTC,CASSQGLTGTVAYEQYF
TRBV28,TRBJ2-3,TRBD1,once,TGTGCCAGCAGTTTACCCGGGACAGGGGCCACAGATACGCAGTATTTT,CASSLPGTGATDTQYF
TRBV3-1/TRBV3-2,TRBJ2-7,TRBD2,NA,TGTGCCAGCAGCCAAGACGCTAGCGGGGGACTTCGCGAGCAGTACTTC,CASSQDASGGLREQYF
TRBV5-6,TRBJ2-2,TRBD1,NA,TGTGCCAGCAGCTTGGCACAGGGGGCTACCGGGGAGCTGTTTTTT,CASSLAQGATGELFF
TRBV19,TRBJ1-2,NA,NA,TGTGCCAGTAGTATAATTGGGCAGGGTGATTATGGCTACACCTTC,CASSIIGQGDYGYTF
TRBV19,TRBJ1-4,TRBD1,NA,TGTGCCAGTAGTATCGACAGGGTAGTCGAAAAACTGTTTTTT,CASSIDRVVEKLFF
TRBV4-3,TRBJ1-5,NA,NA,TGCGCCAGCAGCCAAGATTTGCAGTATAGCAATCAGCCCCAGCATTTT,CASSQDLQYSNQPQHF
TRBV24-1,TRBJ1-2,NA,NA,TGTGCCACCAGTGATTATACTATCGGCCCCAACTATGGCTACACCTTC,CATSDYTIGPNYGYTF
TRBV5-1,TRBJ1-2,NA,once,TGCGCCAGCAGCTTGGGGCCGACTAACTATGGCTACACCTTC,CASSLGPTNYGYTF
TRBV28,TRBJ1-1,NA,NA,TGTGCCAGCAGTTTCAGGGCGGTGAACACTGAAGCTTTCTTT,CASSFRAVNTEAFF
TRBV4-1,TRBJ2-4,NA,few,TGCGCCAGCAGCCAACTTGGACAGAAACTAGCCAAAAACATTCAGTACTTC,CASSQLGQKLAKNIQYF